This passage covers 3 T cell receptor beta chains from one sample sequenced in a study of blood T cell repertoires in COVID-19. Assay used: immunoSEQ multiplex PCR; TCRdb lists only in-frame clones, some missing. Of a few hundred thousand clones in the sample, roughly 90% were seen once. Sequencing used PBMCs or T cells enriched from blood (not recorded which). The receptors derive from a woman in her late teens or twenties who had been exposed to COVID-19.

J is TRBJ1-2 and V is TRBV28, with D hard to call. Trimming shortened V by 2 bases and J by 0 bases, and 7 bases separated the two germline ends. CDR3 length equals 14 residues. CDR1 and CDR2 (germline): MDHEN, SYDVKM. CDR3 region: CASSLQLANYGYTF. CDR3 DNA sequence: TGTGCCAGCAGTTTACAGTTGGCTAACTATGGCTACACCTTC.

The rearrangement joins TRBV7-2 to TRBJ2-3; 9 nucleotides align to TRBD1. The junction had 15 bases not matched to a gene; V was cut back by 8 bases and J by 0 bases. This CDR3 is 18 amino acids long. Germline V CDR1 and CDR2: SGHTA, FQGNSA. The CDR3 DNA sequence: TGTGCCAGCGGACTACAGGGGGCTATTCGTACTAGCACAGATACGCAGTATTTT. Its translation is CASGLQGAIRTSTDTQYF. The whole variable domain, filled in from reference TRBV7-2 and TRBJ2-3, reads GAGVSQSPSNKVTEKGKDVELRCDPISGHTALYWYRQSLGQGLEFLIYFQGNSAPDKSGLPSDRFSAERTGGSVSTLTIQRTQQEDSAVYLCASGLQGAIRTSTDTQYFGPGTRLTVL.

CDR3: CSVDLDSDYGYTF. In nucleotides, the CDR3 is TGCAGCGTTGACTTGGACAGTGACTATGGCTACACCTTC. The V and J genes are TRBV29-1 and TRBJ1-2; possibly TRBD1 for D (6 bases). The CDR3 runs 13 residues. The V end was cut by 3 bases, the J end by 3 bases, with 11 bases between. Per germline, CDR1 SQVTM and CDR2 ANQGSEA.